Listed below are T cell receptor beta chains from one sample, sequenced in a study of shared clonotypes between healthy human individuals. Only in-frame clones appear in the TCRdb table, and some are missing; sequencing was by immunoSEQ multiplex PCR. The data contain more than 2,000,000 clones, 90% to 95% of them singletons. The sequenced sample was naive CD4+ T cells sorted from blood. These receptors were taken from a young man in good health. The CDR3 runs from the conserved cysteine through the conserved F or W. The D gene is left open where the match is weak. Size values are once, few and many counts, or a class for expanded clones, and some rows have none.

size	D	V	length	J	DNA	CDR3
-	-	TRBV30	12	TRBJ1-1	TGTGCCGGACTGGCCAGGAACACTGAAGCTTTCTTT	CAGLARNTEAFF
-	TRBD1	TRBV6-1	16	TRBJ1-2	TGTGCCAGCAGTGAAGGACGGGACAGGGGTATCGGTGGCTACACCTTC	CASSEGRDRGIGGYTF
-	-	TRBV7-8	15	TRBJ1-5	TGTGCCAGCAGCGCCCTATGGGGGGGTAACCAGCCCCAGCATTTT	CASSALWGGNQPQHF
-	TRBD2	TRBV2	16	TRBJ2-2	TGTGCCAGCAGCTTTTTTAGCGGGAGGGGCACCGGGGAGCTGTTTTTT	CASSFFSGRGTGELFF
-	-	TRBV6-6	15	TRBJ1-5	TGTGCCAGCAGGGTATCGGACAGTAGCAATCAGCCCCAGCATTTT	CASRVSDSSNQPQHF
-	TRBD1	TRBV30	16	TRBJ1-1	TGTGCCTGGAGTGTATTATCAGGGGGCGTAAAGACTGAAGCTTTCTTT	CAWSVLSGGVKTEAFF
-	-	TRBV5-1	12	TRBJ2-7	TGCGCCAGCAGCTGGGGGCGGGACGAGCAGTACTTC	CASSWGRDEQYF
-	TRBD1	TRBV5-1	16	TRBJ2-1	TGCGCCAGCAGATCTTCGACAGGGGGTATATACAATGAGCAGTTCTTC	CASRSSTGGIYNEQFF
few	TRBD1	TRBV15	15	TRBJ1-6	TGTGCCACCAGCGGATGGGACAGCGAGAGGTCACCCCTCCACTTT	CATSGWDSERSPLHF
-	-	TRBV6-5	16	TRBJ2-7	TGTGCCAGCAGTTACGCCGGCAGGGCCAGGGGTGACGAGCAGTACTTC	CASSYAGRARGDEQYF
-	-	TRBV30	12	TRBJ1-2	TGTGCCTGGAGTGGGACCTACTATGGCTACACCTTC	CAWSGTYYGYTF
-	-	TRBV28	15	TRBJ1-5	TGTGCCAGCAGGGAGACAGGAAGTAGCAATCAGCCCCAGCATTTT	CASRETGSSNQPQHF
-	TRBD1	TRBV7-9	15	TRBJ2-2	TGTGCCAGCAACCTCGGACAGGGGGCGACCGGGGAGCTGTTTTTT	CASNLGQGATGELFF
-	TRBD1	TRBV5-5	15	TRBJ1-5	TGTGCCAGCAGCTCGGGACAGAGTCTAAATCAGCCCCAGCATTTT	CASSSGQSLNQPQHF
once	-	TRBV2	14	TRBJ1-2	TGTGCCAGCAGTGAAGCAGGGTGGAACTATGGCTACACCTTC	CASSEAGWNYGYTF
-	TRBD1	TRBV28	15	TRBJ1-1	TGTGCCAGCAGGTCCCTTGGACAGGGCCCACCTGAAGCTTTCTTT	CASRSLGQGPPEAFF
-	-	TRBV7-6	17	TRBJ2-5	TGTGCCAGCAGCGGCCTCCGGTGGACAGAGTTCCGCGGGACCCAGTACTTC	CASSGLRWTEFRGTQYF
-	TRBD1	TRBV29-1	12	TRBJ1-1	TGCAGCGCCGGGACAGGGCGCACTGAAGCTTTCTTT	CSAGTGRTEAFF
-	TRBD1	TRBV5-1	15	TRBJ1-1	TGCGCCAGCAGCCGACAGGGGGCGCGGGAAACTGAAGCTTTCTTT	CASSRQGARETEAFF
-	-	TRBV6-1	12	TRBJ1-2	TGTGCCAGCAGTACTGTGAACTATGGCTACACCTTC	CASSTVNYGYTF
-	-	TRBV18	13	TRBJ1-1	TGTGCCAGCTCACAACAGGGTTGGACTGAAGCTTTCTTT	CASSQQGWTEAFF
-	-	TRBV7-9	13	TRBJ1-5	TGTGCCAGCAGCTTAGTTTCAGATCAGCCCCAGCATTTT	CASSLVSDQPQHF
-	-	TRBV6-6	14	TRBJ2-3	TGTGCCAGCAGTTATCGGGAAAGCACAGATACGCAGTATTTT	CASSYRESTDTQYF
-	TRBD2	TRBV19	16	TRBJ2-1	TGTGCCAGTAGTTCCCAAGCGGGAGTGACCTACAATGAGCAGTTCTTC	CASSSQAGVTYNEQFF
-	TRBD1	TRBV28	15	TRBJ1-6	TGTGCCAGCAGTACCCGGGACAGTTCGTTGGCACCCCTCCACTTT	CASSTRDSSLAPLHF
-	TRBD1	TRBV19	14	TRBJ1-3	TGTGCCAGTAGTCAAACAGGGGCTGGAAACACCATATATTTT	CASSQTGAGNTIYF
-	-	TRBV9	14	TRBJ1-2	TGTGCCAGCAGCGTGGACAACTATAACTATGGCTACACCTTC	CASSVDNYNYGYTF
-	-	TRBV6-6	14	TRBJ2-6	TGTGCCAGCAGCTCCAGCTCTGGGGCCAACGTCCTGACTTTC	CASSSSSGANVLTF
-	-	TRBV28	14	TRBJ1-2	TGTGCCAGCAGTTTTGTGACGCCGAACTATGGCTACACCTTC	CASSFVTPNYGYTF
once	-	TRBV5-6	16	TRBJ2-7	TGTGCCAGCAGCTTGGGCGGGGGCGCAGGTATCTACGAGCAGTACTTC	CASSLGGGAGIYEQYF
-	TRBD2	TRBV5-3	16	TRBJ2-3	TGTGCCAGAAGCCCGAAAGGACTAGCGGGTGTGGATACGCAGTATTTT	CARSPKGLAGVDTQYF
-	-	TRBV7-2	13	TRBJ2-5	TGTGCCAGCAGCTTAGGTCAGGGGGAGACCCAGTACTTC	CASSLGQGETQYF
-	TRBD2	TRBV7-6	16	TRBJ2-5	TGTGCCAGCAGCTCAGGGACTAGCGGGATAAAAGAGACCCAGTACTTC	CASSSGTSGIKETQYF
-	TRBD1	TRBV5-1	14	TRBJ2-5	TGCGCCAGCAGCTTAGGGACAGGGCTGGAGACCCAGTACTTC	CASSLGTGLETQYF
-	-	TRBV11-3	15	TRBJ2-7	TGTGCCAGCAGCTTAGGAGTTGACGCAGCCTACGAGCAGTACTTC	CASSLGVDAAYEQYF
-	TRBD1	TRBV30	17	TRBJ1-4	TGTGCCTGCTCGGGACAGGCTACGTTGGGAACTAATGAAAAACTGTTTTTT	CACSGQATLGTNEKLFF
once	-	TRBV4-1	15	TRBJ2-7	TGCGCCAGCAGCTCCCCGGCGGAGGGTCAATACGAGCAGTACTTC	CASSSPAEGQYEQYF
-	-	TRBV7-9	14	TRBJ1-4	TGTGCCAGCAGATCAGGGGCAGCTAATGAAAAACTGTTTTTT	CASRSGAANEKLFF
-	-	TRBV4-2	18	TRBJ2-1	TGTGCCAGCAGCCAAGTGGGTAGCGGTGTCAAATTGATCAATGAGCAGTTCTTC	CASSQVGSGVKLINEQFF
-	-	TRBV4-1	16	TRBJ2-6	TGCGCCAGCAGCCAAGATCGACACTCTGGGGCCAACGTCCTGACTTTC	CASSQDRHSGANVLTF
-	-	TRBV19	13	TRBJ1-5	TGTGCCAGTAGTATTCAGGAAGATCAGCCCCAGCATTTT	CASSIQEDQPQHF
-	-	TRBV6-5	14	TRBJ2-2	TGTGCCAGCGCGTTGGGGGCTAGTTTCGGGGAGCTGTTTTTT	CASALGASFGELFF
-	-	TRBV27	15	TRBJ1-1	TGTGCCAGCGCACATTCCCTGACAGAGAACACTGAAGCTTTCTTT	CASAHSLTENTEAFF
-	-	TRBV6-1	15	TRBJ2-1	TGTGCCAGCAGTGAATCGGGGAGAATCTACAATGAGCAGTTCTTC	CASSESGRIYNEQFF
-	TRBD1	TRBV10-1	15	TRBJ2-1	TGCGCCAGCAGTGAGAGACAGGGCCTCTACAATGAGCAGTTCTTC	CASSERQGLYNEQFF
-	TRBD2	TRBV10-3	15	TRBJ2-1	TGTGCCATCAGCCAAACTAGCGGGGGTTACAATGAGCAGTTCTTC	CAISQTSGGYNEQFF
-	TRBD1	TRBV7-2	14	TRBJ1-1	TGTGCCAGCAGCTTAGGCCCGGGACAGGGTGAAGCTTTCTTT	CASSLGPGQGEAFF
-	-	TRBV15	14	TRBJ2-5	TGTGCCACCAGCAGAGCTGGGTTAGGAGAGACCCAGTACTTC	CATSRAGLGETQYF